Each of the 27 T cell receptor beta chains below was sequenced from the same sample in a study of T cell repertoires in cytomegalovirus infection. These TCRs are of unknown antigen specificity. Each CDR3 protein gets one entry after TCRdb re-called the reads with MiXCR. The repertoire consists of 680,000 or so distinct CDR3 sequences, with roughly 33% occurring once and the leading ten covering roughly 20%. The material sequenced was cultured PBMCs, taken from culture after CMV antigen stimulation. The receptors shown here come from a human donor in good health (CMV status not recorded). Some clones in this sample may be carry-over from other donors' samples.

This chain links TRBV29-1 with TRBJ1-1; no reliable D call. V was clipped by 4 bases and J by 0 bases, with 9 bases between them. Germline CDR1 reads SQVTM; CDR2 reads ANQGSEA. There are 13 residues in the CDR3. The CDR3 region is CSVAERVNTEAFF. The CDR3 DNA is TGCAGCGTTGCGGAACGGGTGAACACTGAAGCTTTCTTT.

The chain links TRBV6-2 or TRBV6-3 to TRBJ1-1; D not resolved. The germline CDR1 and CDR2 sequences are MNHEY and SVGEGT. The V end was cut by 6 bases, the J end by 1 base, with 24 bases between. CDR3 length: 18 amino acids. In nucleotides, the CDR3 is TGTGCCAGCAGCCTACCAAACCCTATGGGGTTCGCGAACACTGAAGCTTTCTTT. Protein: CASSLPNPMGFANTEAFF.

The rearrangement joins TRBV20-1 to TRBJ1-4, with D unclear. The CDR3 consists of 12 residues. CDR1 is DFQATT and CDR2 is SNEGSKA in the germline V gene (reference sequence). The V end was cut by 1 base, the J end by 7 bases, with 7 bases between. CDR3 amino acids: CSARAPPEKLFF. The CDR3 bases are TGCAGTGCTAGAGCCCCCCCTGAAAAACTGTTTTTT.

This chain joins TRBV5-1 and TRBJ2-7, with TRBD1 matching 7 bases. Germline-derived CDR1 and CDR2 are SGHRS and YFSETQ. The CDR3 is made up of 13 amino acids. V shed 2 bases, J shed 9 bases, and the junction held 8 bases outside the gene matches. In DNA, the CDR3 is TGCGCCAGCAGCTTAGGGGGCGACTGGGGGCAGTACTTC. Protein: CASSLGGDWGQYF.

This clonotype was observed a few times. This chain connects TRBV7-2 to TRBJ1-1; possibly TRBD1 for D (5 bases). V was clipped by 1 base and J by 6 bases, with 18 bases between them. CDR3 size: 16 residues. The germline V gene has CDR1 SGHTA and CDR2 FQGNSA. The CDR3 DNA follows: TGTGCCAGCAGCTTAGGTCTGGGGCTGGGGTATCCTGAAGCTTTCTTT. Its protein product is CASSLGLGLGYPEAFF. Looking up the rest from reference TRBV7-2 and TRBJ1-1 gives the full variable domain: GAGVSQSPSNKVTEKGKDVELRCDPISGHTALYWYRQSLGQGLEFLIYFQGNSAPDKSGLPSDRFSAERTGGSVSTLTIQRTQQEDSAVYLCASSLGLGLGYPEAFFGQGTRLTVV.

In its sample, this clonotype was seen a few times. The chain employs TRBV7-9 and TRBJ2-2; no reliable D call. The CDR3 extends over 14 amino acids. Trimming took off 5 bases at V and 1 base at J, with 8 bases between the two ends. Germline V gives CDR1 SEHNR, CDR2 FQNEAQ (reference sequence). The CDR3 DNA reads as TGTGCCAGCAGCATCAGACAGAACACCGGGGAGCTGTTTTTT. This translates into CASSIRQNTGELFF.

The chain couples TRBV30 to TRBJ2-1; 9 bases fit TRBD2. J gave up 4 bases and V 6 bases, and 7 bases lay outside the gene matches. Germline-derived CDR1 and CDR2 are GTSNPN and SVGIG (reference sequence). This CDR3 has 14 amino acids. For the CDR3, the DNA is TGTGCCTGTCTGCCGGGACTAGCTTACAATGAGCAGTTCTTC. Amino acids: CACLPGLAYNEQFF.

On this clonotype itself: A read error may produce the germline difference seen at one junction end. This chain links TRBV6-1 with TRBJ2-1; 8 nucleotides agree with TRBD2. The CDR3 loop spans 15 amino acids. Germline loops: CDR1 MNHNS, CDR2 SASEGT. In DNA form, the CDR3 reads TGTGACAGCAGTGAATATACTAGCGGTTACAATGAGCAGTTCTTC. Translation: CDSSEYTSGYNEQFF.

This clonotype was seen many times. CDR3 sequence (DNA): TGTGCCAGCAGCTTAGGGGCCTTGGAGCAGTACTTC. Protein sequence: CASSLGALEQYF. V is TRBV7-8 and J is TRBJ2-7, with no clear D. The CDR3 extends over 12 amino acids. Germline V gives CDR1 SGHVS, CDR2 FQNEAQ. Trimming left V 1 base short and J 7 bases short, with 8 bases between.

This clonotype turned up a few times. This chain joins TRBV2 and TRBJ1-2; D is undetermined. The CDR3 is 15 residues long. The germline CDR1 and CDR2 sequences are SNHLY and FYNNEI. Trimming removed 4 bases at V and 3 bases at J, with 15 bases between. CDR3 bases: TGTGCCAGCAGTGGGTTGCGGGGAAAGGACTATGGCTACACCTTC. It codes for CASSGLRGKDYGYTF.

This clonotype has only a few counts. This chain joins TRBV4-2 and TRBJ1-1, with D possibly being TRBD1 (6 bases). The CDR3 consists of 13 residues. The germline gives CDR1 LGHNA, CDR2 YNFKEQ. V was pared by 3 bases and J by 3 bases, with 8 bases between. Here the CDR3 reads CASSQGADTEAFF. The CDR3 DNA reads TGTGCCAGCAGCCAGGGGGCGGACACTGAAGCTTTCTTT.

The table lists this clonotype with many counts. This chain uses TRBV7-2 with TRBJ2-5; D ambiguous. Trimming stripped 4 bases from V and 7 bases from J, with 16 bases between. This CDR3 contains 14 residues. CDR1 SGHTA and CDR2 FQGNSA come from the germline V gene. This chain's CDR3 is CASSSPRPRATQYF. As DNA, the CDR3 is TGTGCCAGCAGCTCCCCCCGGCCCCGGGCGACCCAGTACTTC.

This clonotype was observed a few times. This chain links TRBV6-2 or TRBV6-3 with TRBJ2-7; 10 bases align to TRBD1. This CDR3 has 14 residues. Germline V lookup: CDR1 MNHEY, CDR2 SVGEGT. J lost 2 bases, V lost 7 bases, and 5 bases had no gene match. In nucleotides, the CDR3 is TGTGCCAGCACTCGGACAGGGGGGACCTACGAGCAGTACTTC. This codes for CASTRTGGTYEQYF.

The chain uses TRBV6-2 or TRBV6-3 and TRBJ1-2; D unresolved. The CDR3 has 12 residues. Germline CDR1 and CDR2: MNHEY and SVGEGT. Trimming stripped 7 bases from V and 0 bases from J, with 6 bases between. The DNA of the CDR3 is TGTGCCAGCAACGCCGCTAACTATGGCTACACCTTC. Protein sequence: CASNAANYGYTF.

This clonotype was observed at least ten times. The chain has TRBV7-2 and TRBJ1-1; D ambiguous. Germline V lookup: CDR1 SGHTA, CDR2 FQGNSA. V lost 6 bases to trimming and J lost 0 bases, with 17 bases between them. CDR3 size: 16 residues. As DNA, the CDR3 is TGTGCCAGCAGGCCCATCGCACGGGGAGTGAACACTGAAGCTTTCTTT. Encoded protein: CASRPIARGVNTEAFF.

The table lists this clonotype with many counts. This chain connects TRBV7-2 to TRBJ2-7, with TRBD2 identical over 12 bases. The CDR3 is made up of 14 amino acids. The ends lost 6 bases at V and 4 bases at J; junction bases unmatched: 4. CDR1 is SGHTA and CDR2 is FQGNSA in the germline V gene. The CDR3 sequence is CASRRTSGIYEQYF. CDR3 nucleotide sequence: TGTGCCAGCAGACGGACTAGCGGGATTTACGAGCAGTACTTC.

V gene TRBV2 combines with J gene TRBJ2-3, with a tentative D call TRBD2 (6 bases). The length of the CDR3 is 16 residues. Trimming stripped 6 bases from V and 0 bases from J, with 16 bases between. Per germline, CDR1 SNHLY and CDR2 FYNNEI. Written as DNA, the CDR3 is TGTGCCAGCAGCGGCGCTGCGGGGAGGAGCACAGATACGCAGTATTTT. Encoded protein: CASSGAAGRSTDTQYF.

This clonotype has ten or more counts. V usage is TRBV7-2 and J usage is TRBJ2-5; D call uncertain. Per germline, CDR1 SGHTA and CDR2 FQGNSA. CDR3 length: 13 amino acids. The V gene lost 1 base and the J gene lost 4 bases, with 7 bases spanning the gap. CDR3 nucleotides: TGTGCCAGCAGCTTAGGGGTCGCAGAGACCCAGTACTTC. It is translated as CASSLGVAETQYF.

This chain connects TRBV4-1 to TRBJ1-1; D perhaps matches TRBD1 (5 bases). V lost 2 bases, J lost 6 bases, and 10 bases lay in between. Looked up from germline, CDR1 is MGHRA and CDR2 is YSYEKL. The CDR3 runs to 13 residues. The CDR3 protein is CASSQPLGAEAFF. CDR3 nucleotide sequence: TGCGCCAGCAGCCAACCTCTGGGGGCTGAAGCTTTCTTT.

This chain connects TRBV12-3 or TRBV12-4 to TRBJ2-3, with D tentatively TRBD2 (5 bases). V shed 5 bases and J shed 6 bases, with 21 bases lying between them. The CDR3 has 16 residues. CDR3 protein: CASSRRPPGNLDTQYF. Written as DNA, the CDR3 is TGTGCCAGCAGTCGGCGGCCACCGGGGAATCTGGATACGCAGTATTTT.

The sample holds a few counts of this clonotype. This chain links TRBV12-3 or TRBV12-4 with TRBJ2-5, with a possible D match to TRBD2 (7 bases). Trimming took off 7 bases at V and 5 bases at J, with 17 bases between the two ends. The CDR3 contains 14 residues. CDR3 DNA: TGTGCCAGCAAGGCTCGGGGGGCCGATGAGACCCAGTACTTC. Protein sequence: CASKARGADETQYF.

The chain couples TRBV7-2 to TRBJ2-4; possibly TRBD1 for D (5 bases). CDR1 and CDR2 from the germline V gene are SGHTA and FQGNSA. The germline V and J ends were trimmed by 3 bases and 1 base, with 10 bases remaining between them. The CDR3 runs 15 residues. The CDR3 nucleotides read TGTGCCAGCAGCTTGATGGGGCTGGCCAAAAACATTCAGTACTTC. It translates to CASSLMGLAKNIQYF.

V is TRBV15 and J is TRBJ2-2; 10 nucleotides align to TRBD1. The CDR3 spans 16 residues. Germline CDR1 LNHNV, CDR2 YYDKDF (reference sequence). The junction had 9 bases not matched to a gene; V was cut back by 5 bases and J by 6 bases. Here the CDR3 reads CATSRRQGATSGELFF. The CDR3 nucleotides read TGTGCCACCAGCCGGCGACAGGGGGCCACGTCCGGGGAGCTGTTTTTT.

In its sample, this clonotype was seen a few times. This chain links TRBV28 with TRBJ1-4; TRBD1 aligns across 9 bases. Trimming took 5 bases from V and 4 from J; bases not matched to a gene: 5. The CDR3 covers 15 residues. Germline values: CDR1 MDHEN, CDR2 SYDVKM. CDR3 nucleotide sequence: TGTGCCAGCAGTATAGGGGGACAGGGTAATGAAAAACTGTTTTTT. Protein product: CASSIGGQGNEKLFF.

This chain links TRBV4-1 with TRBJ1-6; 9 bases are a match to TRBD1. V trimming: 2 bases; J trimming: 8 bases; junction bases outside the gene matches: 13. Germline V CDR1 and CDR2: MGHRA, YSYEKL. This CDR3 contains 18 residues. Written as DNA, the CDR3 is TGCGCCAGCAGCCAATACTATTACCGGGACAGGGAACATTCACCCCTCCACTTT. Translating gives CASSQYYYRDREHSPLHF.

The chain joins TRBV6-2 or TRBV6-3 to TRBJ1-2, with D perhaps TRBD1 (6 bases). The germline V gene has CDR1 MNHEY and CDR2 SVGEGT. Trimming left V 2 bases short and J 8 bases short, with 12 bases between. The CDR3 sequence is 13 residues long. The CDR3 loop is CASSYVQGRGYTF. CDR3 nucleotides: TGTGCCAGCAGTTACGTCCAGGGGCGAGGCTACACCTTC.

The V call is TRBV7-9, the J call TRBJ2-2; D gene unclear. Trimming left V 7 bases short and J 1 base short, with 10 bases between. Germline CDR1 SEHNR, CDR2 FQNEAQ (reference sequence). The CDR3 spans 14 residues. The chain's CDR3 is CASTPFMNTGELFF. CDR3 sequence (DNA): TGTGCCAGCACCCCTTTCATGAACACCGGGGAGCTGTTTTTT.